Below, 8 T cell receptor beta chains from the same sample are listed, as sequenced in a study of glioma-infiltrating T cells after dendritic cell vaccination. TCRdb keeps only in-frame clones here, not all; method: immunoSEQ multiplex PCR. The repertoire holds 95,000 to 110,000 clones, with about four fifths as singletons. The starting material was blood, obtained before dendritic cell vaccination. These TCRs come from a human donor with glioblastoma.

V usage is TRBV30 and J usage is TRBJ1-3, with TRBD1 as a possible D gene (5 bases). Trimming pared 5 bases from V and 2 bases from J, leaving 10 bases between. CDR1 is GTSNPN and CDR2 is SVGIG in the germline V gene (reference sequence). The CDR3 totals 13 residues. CDR3 bases: TGTGCCTGGGGCGGCAGGGCTGGAAACACCATATATTTT. Amino acids: CAWGGRAGNTIYF.

The J gene is TRBJ1-1, the V gene TRBV30; D is possibly TRBD1 (5 bases). CDR3 length: 13 residues. The ends were cut back, 8 bases at V and 5 bases at J, with 18 bases in the middle. CDR1 and CDR2 (germline): GTSNPN, SVGIG (reference sequence). The CDR3 DNA sequence: TGTGCCCGGAAGGGGTTGGGGCGAACTGAAGCTTTCTTT. This encodes CARKGLGRTEAFF.

This clone has only a few counts. The J gene is TRBJ1-2, the V gene TRBV7-2, with TRBD1 identical over 7 bases. From germline, CDR1 is SGHTA and CDR2 FQGNSA. After removal of 5 bases from V and 2 bases from J, the junction contained 8 bases not matched to a gene. CDR3 size: 15 residues. This CDR3 is CASSDGNRGNYGYTF. DNA of the CDR3: TGTGCCAGCAGCGATGGTAACAGGGGAAACTATGGCTACACCTTC.

This clone came up once. The V gene is TRBV11-2, the J gene TRBJ2-5; a weak D match, TRBD2 (5 bases). The CDR3 is 11 amino acids. Trimming cost V 5 bases and J 5 bases, with 6 bases left between them. CDR1 and CDR2 (germline): SGHAT, FQNNGV. CDR3 nucleotides: TGTGCCAGCAGCCCGGGGGAGACCCAGTACTTC. It specifies CASSPGETQYF.

The chain has TRBV5-4 and TRBJ2-5; TRBD1 aligns across 9 bases. Germline CDR1 and CDR2: SGHNT and YYREEE (reference sequence). This CDR3 spans 15 amino acids. V gave up 2 bases and J gave up 4 bases; unmatched junction bases: 6. The chain's CDR3 is CASSFRTGAGETQYF. In DNA, the CDR3 is TGTGCCAGCAGCTTCAGGACAGGGGCCGGAGAGACCCAGTACTTC.

V gene TRBV5-1 combines with J gene TRBJ1-1; maybe TRBD1 (6 bases). Germline V CDR1 and CDR2: SGHRS, YFSETQ. The CDR3 runs to 13 residues. Between the trimmed V and J ends, which lost 4 bases and 6 bases, there was a span of 13 bases. The CDR3 sequence: CASSMNRDPEAFF. DNA of the CDR3: TGCGCCAGCAGCATGAACAGGGACCCTGAAGCTTTCTTT.

The genes are TRBV5-1 and TRBJ2-1; 10 bases match TRBD2. Per the germline V gene, CDR1 is SGHRS and CDR2 is YFSETQ. The ends lost 4 bases at V and 8 bases at J; junction bases unmatched: 9. The CDR3 is made up of 15 amino acids. The CDR3 protein is CASSLSGGAIDEQFF. Here the CDR3 DNA reads TGCGCCAGCAGCCTCAGCGGGGGGGCCATTGATGAGCAGTTCTTC.

The genes are TRBV25-1 and TRBJ2-1, with a tentative D call TRBD1 (5 bases). CDR1 and CDR2 from the germline V gene are MGHDK and SYGVNS. The CDR3 spans 12 residues. V lost 4 bases to trimming and J lost 11 bases, with 12 bases between them. Written as DNA, the CDR3 is TGTGCCAGCAGTGGGCAGGGCAACAAGCAGTTCTTC. Encoded protein: CASSGQGNKQFF.